The 31 T cell receptor beta chains given below trace back to one sample, sequenced in a study of shared clonotypes between healthy human individuals. Using immunoSEQ multiplex PCR, the repertoire was profiled, and TCRdb retains in-frame clones only, with some absent. Found here are about half a million clones, roughly 80% of them singletons; the top ten hold about 13%. The sample comprised PBMCs. The receptors shown here come from a woman aged 40 to 50 in good health. Some clones in this sample may be carry-over from other donors' samples.

V usage is TRBV13 and J usage is TRBJ2-7; TRBD2 matches at 10 bases. Germline loops: CDR1 PRHDT, CDR2 FYEKMQ (reference sequence). This CDR3 is 14 amino acids long. Unmatched junction bases numbered 4, after V lost 5 bases and J lost 3 bases. The CDR3, as DNA: TGTGCCAGCAGCACAAGCGGGGGGGTCTACGAGCAGTACTTC. Translating gives CASSTSGGVYEQYF.

A remark on this clone: A far larger clone is off by one base, so a read error is likely. Given the absence of the conserved phenylalanine or tryptophan at the CDR3 end, a read error is likely. This sequence joins TRBV7-9 and TRBJ2-7, with TRBD2 matching over 7 bases. The CDR3 spans 16 residues. Germline assignment: CDR1 SEHNR and CDR2 FQNEAQ (reference sequence). V lost 5 bases to trimming and J lost 7 bases; unmatched junction nucleotides: 17. The CDR3 region is CASSPRGDPRPGEQYL. In DNA, the CDR3 is TGTGCCAGCAGCCCCCGGGGGGACCCCAGGCCGGGGGAGCAGTACTTA.

V usage is TRBV7-9 and J usage is TRBJ1-3, with TRBD1 as a possible D gene (6 bases). V dropped 8 bases and J dropped 4 bases, with 12 bases sitting between them. Germline-derived CDR1 and CDR2 are SEHNR and FQNEAQ (reference sequence). CDR3 size: 13 residues. The chain's CDR3 is CASLWGTGNTIYF. DNA of the CDR3: TGTGCCAGCCTGTGGGGGACAGGAAACACCATATATTTT.

This chain joins TRBV10-3 and TRBJ2-7; the D is unclear. Germline V lookup: CDR1 ENHRY, CDR2 SYGVKD. This CDR3 has 12 residues. V lost 3 bases and J lost 4, with 7 bases in between. The CDR3 bases are TGTGCCATCAGTGACTACCAATACGAGCAGTACTTC. It translates to CAISDYQYEQYF.

The V call is TRBV5-4, the J call TRBJ1-1; D is uncertain. The CDR3 totals 13 residues. Germline V gene data show CDR1 as SGHNT and CDR2 as YYREEE (reference sequence). The germline V and J ends were trimmed by 2 bases and 2 bases, with 7 bases remaining between them. The DNA for the CDR3 is TGTGCCAGCAGCTTCCAGAGAAACACTGAAGCTTTCTTT. This sequence encodes CASSFQRNTEAFF.

The V gene is TRBV4-3, the J gene TRBJ2-3; 12 bases match TRBD2. The junction had 9 bases not matched to a gene; V was cut back by 0 bases and J by 2 bases. This CDR3 region has 19 residues. Germline V CDR1 and CDR2: LGHNA, YSLEER. CDR3: CASSQDHTTSGSLTDTQYF. CDR3 DNA: TGCGCCAGCAGCCAAGATCACACGACTAGCGGGAGCCTCACAGATACGCAGTATTTT.

This chain connects TRBV7-3 to TRBJ1-3, with D perhaps TRBD1 (6 bases). The CDR3 has 12 amino acids. V was trimmed by 5 bases and J by 9 bases, leaving 11 bases between them. Germline V CDR1 and CDR2: SGHTA, FQGTGA. The CDR3, as DNA: TGTGCCAGCAGCAAACAGGGCGGCACCATATATTTT. Protein product: CASSKQGGTIYF. The entire variable domain, with the rest obtained from reference TRBV7-3 and TRBJ1-3, is as follows: GAGVSQTPSNKVTEKGKYVELRCDPISGHTALYWYRQSLGQGPEFLIYFQGTGAADDSGLPNDRFFAVRPEGSVSTLKIQRTERGDSAVYLCASSKQGGTIYFGEGSWLTVV.

The chain uses TRBV7-8 and TRBJ2-1; 9 positions agree with TRBD1. CDR1 and CDR2 (germline): SGHVS, FQNEAQ. The J segment lost 7 bases and the V segment lost 5 bases, leaving 6 bases of the junction unmatched. This CDR3 comprises 14 residues. The CDR3: CASSQAGQGNEQFF. Written as DNA, the CDR3 is TGTGCCAGCAGCCAAGCGGGACAGGGAAATGAGCAGTTCTTC.

The rearrangement joins TRBV27 to TRBJ2-3; 7 bases are shared with TRBD2. Trimming at V came to 8 bases and at J to 2 bases, leaving 22 bases not matched to a gene. Per germline, CDR1 MNHEY and CDR2 SMNVEV (reference sequence). The CDR3 runs to 19 residues. The CDR3 bases are TGTGCCAGCCGCCCCCGCCCAATACTAGCGCCCTTCATCACAGATACGCAGTATTTT. Its protein product is CASRPRPILAPFITDTQYF.

The gene calls are TRBV28 and TRBJ2-7, with TRBD2 as a possible D gene (6 bases). V gave up 5 bases and J gave up 3 bases, with 14 bases separating them. This CDR3 is 14 amino acids long. Germline assignment: CDR1 MDHEN and CDR2 SYDVKM. This CDR3 reads CASSGGPFYYEQYF. The CDR3 nucleotides read TGTGCCAGCAGTGGAGGGCCTTTTTACTACGAGCAGTACTTC.

This rearrangement joins TRBV5-1 to TRBJ2-5; possible D gene TRBD1, 6 bases. The CDR3 spans 14 residues. Germline V gene data show CDR1 as SGHRS and CDR2 as YFSETQ. Trimming left V 6 bases short and J 5 bases short, with 17 bases between. The CDR3 bases are TGCGCCAGCACCGATGCCGGGACAAGGGAGACCCAGTACTTC. It yields the protein CASTDAGTRETQYF.

Points on this clone: A read error is likely here: a far larger clone is one base away. Additional DNA sequences in this sample encode the identical CDR3. The CDR3: CASSPTKGARETQYF. The CDR3, as DNA: TGTGCCAGCAGCCCCACAAAGGGGGCCAGAGAGACCCAGTACTTC. The rearrangement uses TRBV27 and TRBJ2-5, with 7 bases fitting TRBD1. Germline V CDR1 and CDR2: MNHEY, SMNVEV (reference sequence). V gave up 6 bases and J gave up 4 bases; unmatched junction bases: 11. CDR3 length equals 15 residues.

The gene calls are TRBV5-1 and TRBJ2-7; a possible D gene is TRBD1 (5 bases). The CDR3 spans 15 residues. Germline assignment: CDR1 SGHRS and CDR2 YFSETQ. V was clipped by 0 bases and J by 3 bases, with 13 bases between them. The CDR3 here is CASSLEGVPYYEQYF. The CDR3 coding sequence is TGCGCCAGCAGCTTGGAAGGGGTCCCCTACTACGAGCAGTACTTC.

The V and J genes are TRBV29-1 and TRBJ1-1; D possibly corresponds to TRBD1 (5 bases). V was cut by 7 bases and J by 5 bases, with 11 bases left in between. The germline V gene has CDR1 SQVTM and CDR2 ANQGSEA. The CDR3 is 11 residues long. The CDR3 loop is CSGSGGTEAFF. For the CDR3, the DNA is TGCAGCGGGTCCGGGGGGACTGAAGCTTTCTTT. The full variable domain, its missing parts supplied by reference TRBV29-1 and TRBJ1-1, is SAVISQKPSRDICQRGTSLTIQCQVDSQVTMMFWYRQQPGQSLTLIATANQGSEATYESGFVIDKFPISRPNLTFSTLTVSNMSPEDSSIYLCSGSGGTEAFFGQGTRLTVV.

A word on this clone: With only one base between it and a far larger clone, this is likely a read error. This chain uses TRBV7-2 with TRBJ2-5, with D possibly TRBD2 on 6 matching bases. There are 14 residues in the CDR3. Germline CDR1 reads SGHTA; CDR2 reads FQGNSA. The CDR3 protein is CASSLGLRQETLYF. CDR3 bases: TGTGCCAGCAGCCTGGGACTCCGGCAAGAGACCCTGTACTTC.

V gene TRBV19 combines with J gene TRBJ1-5; weak D call: TRBD1 (5 bases). The germline gives CDR1 LNHDA, CDR2 SQIVND (reference sequence). The CDR3 spans 12 residues. Trimming left V 5 bases short and J 6 bases short, with 8 bases between. CDR3 in DNA: TGTGCCAGTAGTCAACAGGCTCAGCCCCAGCATTTT. Translated, it gives CASSQQAQPQHF.

In the case of this clone: The likely explanation is a read error, given a far larger clone one base away. The same CDR3 can be traced to other DNA sequences in this sample. V and J are TRBV29-1 and TRBJ1-2, with no clear D. V lost 6 bases to trimming and J lost 0 bases, with 14 bases between them. CDR3 size: 14 residues. The V gene's germline CDR1 is SQVTM and CDR2 ANQGSEA. CDR3 region: CSVPRGESNYGYTF. The CDR3 nucleotides are TGCAGCGTGCCAAGAGGTGAATCTAACTATGGCTACACCTTC.

Details on this clone: It differs at one base from a far larger clone, so likely a read error. In the same sample, other DNA sequences code for this CDR3. The chain is built from TRBV11-1 and TRBJ2-7; D possibly corresponds to TRBD2 (6 bases). Germline V gives CDR1 SGHAT, CDR2 FQDESV (reference sequence). The CDR3 length is 13 residues. CDR3 residues: CASSLGGVSEQYF. CDR3 nucleotide sequence: TGTGCCAGTAGCTTAGGAGGGGTTAGCGAGCAGTACTTC.

The gene calls are TRBV7-9 and TRBJ2-1; 11 bases align to TRBD2. Trimming at V came to 4 bases and at J to 0 bases, leaving 11 bases not matched to a gene. CDR1 and CDR2 from the germline V gene are SEHNR and FQNEAQ (reference sequence). The CDR3 consists of 19 residues. Here the CDR3 reads CASSSPGLAGLSSYNEQFF. CDR3 nucleotides: TGTGCCAGCAGCTCCCCAGGACTAGCGGGCCTGAGCTCCTACAATGAGCAGTTCTTC.

This clone was seen only once. V gene TRBV2 combines with J gene TRBJ2-7; D is perhaps TRBD1 or TRBD2 (6 bases each). The V end was cut by 6 bases, the J end by 2 bases, with 14 bases between. The germline V gene encodes CDR1 SNHLY and CDR2 FYNNEI. The CDR3 has 14 amino acids. This chain's CDR3 is CASRGGQLAYEQYF. Written as DNA, the CDR3 is TGTGCCAGCAGAGGGGGGCAGTTGGCCTACGAGCAGTACTTC.

This clone came up many times. The chain links TRBV18 to TRBJ2-1; possibly TRBD2 for D (5 bases). This CDR3 spans 15 amino acids. V shed 1 base and J shed 4 bases, with 11 bases lying between them. CDR1 is KGHSH, CDR2 LQKENI, per germline. The CDR3 loop reads CASSPLPGEYNEQFF. The CDR3 region has the DNA TGTGCCAGCTCACCACTGCCCGGGGAATACAATGAGCAGTTCTTC.

The gene calls are TRBV2 and TRBJ2-7; 13 nucleotides agree with TRBD2. Germline values: CDR1 SNHLY, CDR2 FYNNEI. The CDR3 spans 14 residues. J was trimmed by 2 bases and V by 8 bases; bases with no gene match: 3. The DNA for the CDR3 is TGTGCCAGCGCCGGGACTAGCGGGACCTACGAGCAGTACTTC. Protein product: CASAGTSGTYEQYF.

The gene calls are TRBV30 and TRBJ2-7; D possibly corresponds to TRBD2 (5 bases). This CDR3 has 12 residues. Looked up from germline, CDR1 is GTSNPN and CDR2 is SVGIG (reference sequence). The V gene lost 0 bases and the J gene lost 7 bases, with 10 bases spanning the gap. Here the CDR3 DNA reads TGTGCCTGGAGTGTATGGCAGCGGGAGCAGTACTTC. Translation: CAWSVWQREQYF.

The chain recombines TRBV5-4 with TRBJ2-7; perhaps TRBD2 as D (5 bases). The CDR3 is 13 residues long. Germline CDR1 and CDR2: SGHNT and YYREEE (reference sequence). Trimming left V 4 bases short and J 5 bases short, with 13 bases between. The CDR3 loop is CASSRSLANEQYF. DNA of the CDR3: TGTGCCAGCAGCCGATCTCTAGCTAACGAGCAGTACTTC.

This sequence joins TRBV10-3 and TRBJ2-5, with 9 bases matching TRBD1. The CDR3 is 14 amino acids. Germline loops: CDR1 ENHRY, CDR2 SYGVKD. V was pared by 10 bases and J by 1 base, with 7 bases of the junction left unmatched. CDR3 coding DNA: TGTGCCACCGCCGGGACAGGGTTCCAAGAGACCCAGTACTTC. Protein: CATAGTGFQETQYF.

Note on this clone: A far more abundant clone sits one base away, making this likely a read error. The genes are TRBV30 and TRBJ2-5; possibly TRBD2 for D (6 bases). The CDR3 has 13 residues. CDR1 and CDR2 (germline): GTSNPN, SVGIG (reference sequence). This chain's CDR3 is CAWSGTRGETQHF. The CDR3 region has the DNA TGTGCCTGGAGCGGGACTCGAGGGGAGACCCAGCACTTC.

The chain has TRBV18 and TRBJ2-7; 8 bases are a match to TRBD1. CDR1 is KGHSH, CDR2 LQKENI, per germline. This CDR3 spans 14 amino acids. The V segment lost 2 bases and the J segment 6 bases; nucleotides outside the gene matches: 6. In DNA, the CDR3 is TGTGCCAGCTCACCAACGACAGGGGATGCCGAGCAGTACTTC. It translates to CASSPTTGDAEQYF.

About this clone: A far larger clone is a single base away, which makes a read error likely. V gene TRBV28 combines with J gene TRBJ1-3, with D possibly matching TRBD1 (5 bases). CDR3 length: 12 residues. CDR1 and CDR2 from the germline V gene are MDHEN and SYDVKM. The CDR3 nucleotides are TGTGCCAGCGTGGAAACAGGAAGCACCATATATTTT. Residues: CASVETGSTIYF.

The J gene is TRBJ2-1, the V gene TRBV28, with 15 bases identical to TRBD2. The CDR3 has 17 amino acids. After removal of 2 bases from V and 9 bases from J, the junction contained 8 bases not matched to a gene. CDR1 and CDR2 from the germline V gene are MDHEN and SYDVKM. CDR3 in DNA: TGTGCCAGCAGTTTAGGTTGGACTAGCGGGAGGGCCGGTGAGCAGTTCTTC. It yields the protein CASSLGWTSGRAGEQFF.

Remarks on this clone: A much larger clone differs by one base, so this may be a read error. The chain couples TRBV11-2 to TRBJ2-7; D possibly corresponds to TRBD1 (6 bases). Trimming shortened V by 2 bases and J by 0 bases, and 11 bases separated the two germline ends. Germline loops: CDR1 SGHAT, CDR2 FQNNGV. The CDR3 length is 15 residues. CDR3 region: CASSLYSDSSYEQYF. CDR3 in DNA: TGTGCCAGCAGCTTATATTCGGACAGCTCCTACGAGCAGTACTTC. Variable domain in full (rest from reference TRBV11-2 and TRBJ2-7): EAGVAQSPRYKIIEKRQSVAFWCNPISGHATLYWYQQILGQGPKLLIQFQNNGVVDDSQLPKDRFSAERLKGVDSTLKIQPAKLEDSAVYLCASSLYSDSSYEQYFGPGTRLTVT.

The J gene is TRBJ2-7, the V gene TRBV5-1, with no clear D. The CDR3 has 14 amino acids. Germline-derived CDR1 and CDR2 are SGHRS and YFSETQ. Trimming left V 0 bases short and J 2 bases short, with 9 bases between. As DNA, the CDR3 is TGCGCCAGCAGCTTGGTCAGGTGGCCCTACGAGCAGTACTTC. Its protein is CASSLVRWPYEQYF.